What follows are 9 T cell receptor beta chains derived from one specimen sequenced in a study of cytomegalovirus exposure and HLA in healthy donors. Produced via immunoSEQ multiplex PCR; TCRdb's table is partial and in-frame only. Of under 110,000 clones in the sample, roughly 90% are singletons; the top ten hold around 1.9%. The material sequenced was PBMCs. The receptors stem from a woman under 30 in good health and CMV-seropositive.

The V call is TRBV6-6, the J call TRBJ2-7, with D hard to call. Germline V gives CDR1 MNHNY, CDR2 SVGAGI (reference sequence). The CDR3 runs 14 residues. V shed 0 bases and J shed 4 bases, with 10 bases lying between them. CDR3 DNA: TGTGCCAGCAGTTACTCTCCGGCGGAGTACGAGCAGTACGTC. This translates into CASSYSPAEYEQYV.

This rearrangement joins TRBV6-6 to TRBJ2-7; weak D call: TRBD1 (6 bases). Germline V lookup: CDR1 MNHNY, CDR2 SVGAGI (reference sequence). V shed 2 bases and J shed 7 bases, with 12 bases lying between them. CDR3 length: 13 residues. The CDR3 region is CASSYTDSPEQYV. Here the CDR3 DNA reads TGTGCCAGCAGTTACACGGACAGCCCGGAGCAGTACGTC.

This chain links TRBV2 with TRBJ1-4; 7 nucleotides align to TRBD1. CDR3 length equals 14 residues. In germline, CDR1 is SNHLY, CDR2 FYNNEI. The ends lost 2 bases at V and 6 bases at J; junction bases unmatched: 3. Here the CDR3 DNA reads TGTGCCAGCAGTGAACGTACAGGGGATGAAAAACTGTTTTTT. Translating it yields CASSERTGDEKLFF.

The rearrangement links TRBV5-6 to TRBJ1-1, with a weak D call TRBD1 (6 bases). CDR1 is SGHDT, CDR2 YYEEEE, per germline. V lost 4 bases and J 0 bases, leaving 13 bases between the germline ends. The CDR3 is 15 amino acids. In DNA form, the CDR3 reads TGTGCCAGCAGCAAACAACAGGGATTGAACACTGAAGCTTTCTTT. Translating gives CASSKQQGLNTEAFF.

This clone was detected a few times. The chain recombines TRBV13 with TRBJ2-7; 9 bases agree with TRBD1. This CDR3 comprises 12 residues. V lost 6 bases to trimming and J lost 12 bases; unmatched junction nucleotides: 9. From germline, CDR1 is PRHDT and CDR2 FYEKMQ (reference sequence). The CDR3 nucleotides are TGTGCCAGCAGGCCAACAGGGGGCCTTTGGTACTTC. Translating it yields CASRPTGGLWYF.

CDR3 region: CASSLNSSYEQYF. CDR3 nucleotide sequence: TGTGCCAGCAGTCTTAACAGTTCCTACGAGCAGTACTTC. V usage is TRBV2 and J usage is TRBJ2-7; D gene uncertain. V lost 5 bases and J lost 1, with 9 bases in between. Germline V gives CDR1 SNHLY, CDR2 FYNNEI. This CDR3 spans 13 amino acids.

The chain recombines TRBV9 with TRBJ1-2, with 8 bases matching TRBD1. The V gene end was trimmed by 2 bases and the J gene end by 7 bases; junction bases not matched to a gene: 10. CDR3 length: 15 amino acids. Germline CDR1 and CDR2: SGDLS and YYNGEE. The CDR3 DNA is TGTGCCAGCAGCGTCCGTCTCCAGGGGGCTAGTGGCTACACCTTC. Translating gives CASSVRLQGASGYTF.

This chain joins TRBV19 and TRBJ1-5; D gene ambiguous. Looked up from germline, CDR1 is LNHDA and CDR2 is SQIVND (reference sequence). Trimming removed 3 bases at V and 4 bases at J, with 10 bases between. The CDR3 is 14 amino acids. The DNA of the CDR3 is TGTGCCAGTAGTATTCGAACAGCAAATCAGCCCCAGCATTTT. Translation: CASSIRTANQPQHF.

This chain uses TRBV27 with TRBJ2-2; perhaps TRBD2 as D (5 bases). The V gene's germline CDR1 is MNHEY and CDR2 SMNVEV (reference sequence). The CDR3 loop spans 13 amino acids. Between the trimmed V and J ends, which lost 5 bases and 5 bases, there was a span of 9 bases. The CDR3 region is CASSTRVTGELFF. The CDR3 DNA reads TGTGCCAGCAGTACGAGGGTTACCGGGGAGCTGTTTTTT.